This TCR beta chain was captured by sequencing in a study of shared clonotypes between healthy human individuals. The germline V and J ends were trimmed by 3 bases and 9 bases, with 15 bases remaining between them. There are 14 residues in the CDR3. Germline V lookup: CDR1 LNHNV, CDR2 YYDKDF (reference sequence). The naive CD8 fraction comprised CD45RO-negative cells positively selected for CCR7 and excluded terminally differentiated effector memory CD45RA+ cells. Measured with immunoSEQ multiplex PCR; TCRdb has only the in-frame clones, and not every one. The sample holds approximately 740,000 clones, 92% seen once.

The chain joins TRBV15 to TRBJ2-1, with D unresolved. The sequence was obtained from a man aged 25-40 years in good health. Sequencing used naive CD8+ T cells sorted from blood. This CDR3 is CATSSQHPSVEQFF. Here the CDR3 DNA reads TGTGCCACCAGCAGCCAGCACCCCAGCGTTGAGCAGTTCTTC. Full variable domain (outside the CDR3, taken from reference TRBV15 and TRBJ2-1): DAMVIQNPRYQVTQFGKPVTLSCSQTLNHNVMYWYQQKSSQAPKLLFHYYDKDFNNEADTPDNFQSRRPNTSFCFLDIRSPGLGDTAMYLCATSSQHPSVEQFFGPGTRLTVL.